This T cell receptor (beta chain) was identified during a study of molecular identifiers for immune sequencing clone quantification. The CDR3 loop spans 12 amino acids. V lost 6 bases, J lost 2 bases, and 8 bases lay in between. Germline loops: CDR1 MDHEN, CDR2 SYDVKM. Isolation of naive CD8 T cells was achieved by sorting on a CD8+CD4-CCR7+CD45RA+ phenotype. This clonotype was counted many times. What it binds is unknown. TCRdb analysed the PCR reads with MiXCR anew, one entry per CDR3 protein. The data hold about 640,000 distinct CDR3 sequences, with just under 20% observed a single time. Study conclusions and caveats: Spiked Jurkat TCR RNA equal to one cell could reportedly be picked out among one million naive cells. More than 99% of effector molecules, versus under 1% of naive-cell molecules, belonged to clones above 20 RNA copies.

The chain links TRBV28 to TRBJ2-7; D unclear. Sequenced material: naive CD8+ T cells from blood, with Jurkat cell RNA spiked in. Subset in this sample: FACS-sorted CD8+CD4-CCR7+CD45RA+ naive T cells. The TCR was taken from a human donor in good health. Some libraries in this study had Jurkat cell RNA spiked in. DNA of the CDR3: TGTGCCAGCAGCTTGAGAGCCTACGAGCAGTACTTC. As protein: CASSLRAYEQYF.